One and the same sample provided the 24 T cell receptor beta chains below, sequenced in a study of T-cell reconstitution after alpha-beta-depleted transplantation in children. The authors prepared the TCRbeta library with unique molecular identifiers. TCRdb re-called the PCR reads through MiXCR, storing one row per CDR3 protein. The profile covers about 230,000 distinct CDR3 sequences, with 9.7% appearing a single time and about 5% taken by the ten largest. This sample comprised PBMCs from the stem cell graft donor, obtained from the stem cell graft. These TCRs come from a human donor who donated a stem cell graft to a child with SCID.

This clonotype showed up many times. V and J are TRBV28 and TRBJ1-1, with 8 positions matching TRBD1. This CDR3 has 14 residues. Germline V gene sequence: CDR1 MDHEN, CDR2 SYDVKM. The V segment lost 6 bases and the J segment 3 bases; nucleotides outside the gene matches: 6. The CDR3 DNA sequence: TGTGCCAGCAGGTCGACAGGGGCTGACACTGAAGCTTTCTTT. This sequence encodes CASRSTGADTEAFF.

Many counts were recorded for this clonotype. This sequence joins TRBV7-9 and TRBJ1-4; D not certain. The CDR3 has 13 residues. The ends were cut back, 10 bases at V and 0 bases at J, with 9 bases in the middle. The germline CDR1 and CDR2 sequences are SEHNR and FQNEAQ (reference sequence). CDR3 loop: CATPGATNEKLFF. For the CDR3, the DNA is TGTGCCACCCCTGGGGCAACTAATGAAAAACTGTTTTTT.

This clonotype occurred many times. The chain couples TRBV29-1 to TRBJ2-3, with D uncertain. V lost 7 bases and J 0 bases, leaving 17 bases between the germline ends. This CDR3 spans 15 amino acids. The germline V gene encodes CDR1 SQVTM and CDR2 ANQGSEA. The CDR3 protein is CSAIPEKTSTDTQYF. The CDR3 DNA reads as TGCAGCGCCATTCCAGAGAAGACTAGCACAGATACGCAGTATTTT.

This clonotype has at least ten counts. The CDR3 nucleotides are TGCGCCAGCAGCTTAACACAGGGGGCGCGGGACTATGGCTACACCTTC. Protein sequence: CASSLTQGARDYGYTF. V and J are TRBV5-1 and TRBJ1-2; 9 positions agree with TRBD1. The CDR3 covers 16 residues. V lost 2 bases and J lost 3; bases outside the gene matches: 8. The germline V gene encodes CDR1 SGHRS and CDR2 YFSETQ.

The chain links TRBV3-1 to TRBJ2-2; possible D gene TRBD2, 6 bases. Per the germline V gene, CDR1 is LGHDT and CDR2 is YNNKEL (reference sequence). The V end lost 1 base, the J end lost 8 bases, and 14 bases lay between the germline ends. This CDR3 has 15 amino acids. The DNA for the CDR3 is TGTGCCAGCAGCCAAGTGGGCGGGGTTCCGGGGGAGCTGTTTTTT. As protein: CASSQVGGVPGELFF.

At least ten counts were recorded for this clonotype. V and J are TRBV12-3 or TRBV12-4 and TRBJ2-2; D is undetermined. This CDR3 is 11 amino acids long. V lost 7 bases, J lost 6 bases, and 6 bases lay in between. The chain's CDR3 is CASNYAGELFF. In DNA, the CDR3 is TGTGCCAGCAACTACGCCGGGGAGCTGTTTTTT.

This clonotype was recorded at least ten times. The chain links TRBV7-9 to TRBJ2-5, with D perhaps matching TRBD2 (5 bases). V was cut by 4 bases and J by 6 bases, with 18 bases left in between. Germline loops: CDR1 SEHNR, CDR2 FQNEAQ (reference sequence). CDR3 length equals 15 residues. Here the CDR3 DNA reads TGTGCCAGCAGCTCTCGGGGTAGAGTAACGCAGACCCAGTACTTC. The encoded protein is CASSSRGRVTQTQYF.

This clonotype has ten or more counts. The gene calls are TRBV5-1 and TRBJ1-1; 8 bases match TRBD1. The CDR3 is 15 amino acids. With 3 bases clipped from V and 2 bases from J, the junction kept 6 bases outside the gene matches. Per the germline V gene, CDR1 is SGHRS and CDR2 is YFSETQ. CDR3 protein: CASSSYPGGNTEAFF. The CDR3 DNA reads TGCGCCAGCAGCTCCTACCCAGGGGGCAACACTGAAGCTTTCTTT. Full variable domain (outside the CDR3, taken from reference TRBV5-1 and TRBJ1-1): KAGVTQTPRYLIKTRGQQVTLSCSPISGHRSVSWYQQTPGQGLQFLFEYFSETQRNKGNFPGRFSGRQFSNSRSEMNVSTLELGDSALYLCASSSYPGGNTEAFFGQGTRLTVV.

This clonotype has at least ten counts. J is TRBJ2-5 and V is TRBV29-1, with TRBD2 matching over 7 bases. Unmatched junction bases numbered 6, after V lost 4 bases and J lost 1 base. The CDR3 totals 14 residues. Germline loops: CDR1 SQVTM, CDR2 ANQGSEA. The CDR3: CSVAAGRGQETQYF. In nucleotides, the CDR3 is TGCAGCGTTGCAGCGGGGAGGGGCCAAGAGACCCAGTACTTC.

This clonotype has ten or more counts. The chain carries TRBV7-9 and TRBJ1-3; D gene ambiguous. Trimming stripped 6 bases from V and 0 bases from J, with 12 bases between. This CDR3 region has 15 residues. Germline V lookup: CDR1 SEHNR, CDR2 FQNEAQ (reference sequence). The CDR3 reads CASSPLELSGNTIYF. The CDR3 DNA follows: TGTGCCAGCAGTCCCCTTGAGCTCTCTGGAAACACCATATATTTT.

The genes are TRBV2 and TRBJ2-2; D unresolved. The CDR3 consists of 13 residues. Trimming removed 7 bases at V and 2 bases at J, with 8 bases between. Germline assignment: CDR1 SNHLY and CDR2 FYNNEI. The DNA for the CDR3 is TGTGCCAGCAAGGATCCCAACACCGGGGAGCTGTTTTTT. Translating it yields CASKDPNTGELFF. Full variable domain (remainder filled in from reference TRBV2 and TRBJ2-2): EPEVTQTPSHQVTQMGQEVILRCVPISNHLYFYWYRQILGQKVEFLVSFYNNEISEKSEIFDDQFSVERPDGSNFTLKIRSTKLEDSAMYFCASKDPNTGELFFGEGSRLTVL.

This clonotype was seen at least ten times. The chain is built from TRBV12-3 or TRBV12-4 and TRBJ1-2; D gene ambiguous. V was clipped by 1 base and J by 2 bases, with 11 bases between them. This CDR3 spans 15 amino acids. The CDR3 loop reads CASSLDREGNYGYTF. Here the CDR3 DNA reads TGTGCCAGCAGTTTAGATAGGGAGGGCAACTATGGCTACACCTTC.

In its sample, this clonotype was seen a few times. The gene calls are TRBV27 and TRBJ1-1; D uncertain. Germline loops: CDR1 MNHEY, CDR2 SMNVEV (reference sequence). The CDR3 spans 16 residues. Trimming left V 4 bases short and J 0 bases short, with 15 bases between. The CDR3 loop reads CASSYFGATVNTEAFF. The CDR3 DNA follows: TGTGCCAGCAGTTATTTCGGTGCTACAGTGAACACTGAAGCTTTCTTT.

This clonotype was found once. The DNA of the CDR3 is TGTGCCAGCAGTCAAGGACAACTAAATCAGCCCCAGCATTTT. Translated, it gives CASSQGQLNQPQHF. V is TRBV28 and J is TRBJ1-5; TRBD1 might be the D (5 bases). V lost 5 bases to trimming and J lost 4 bases, with 12 bases between them. CDR3 length: 14 residues. Germline V gene sequence: CDR1 MDHEN, CDR2 SYDVKM.

This clonotype showed up many times. The V and J genes are TRBV28 and TRBJ2-1; 9 bases are a match to TRBD2. CDR3 length equals 14 residues. Germline lookup yields CDR1 MDHEN and CDR2 SYDVKM. Trimming at V came to 4 bases and at J to 9 bases, leaving 7 bases not matched to a gene. This CDR3 reads CASSWLAGVGEQFF. The DNA of the CDR3 is TGTGCCAGCAGTTGGTTAGCGGGGGTGGGTGAGCAGTTCTTC.

This clonotype was counted many times. This sequence joins TRBV7-2 and TRBJ1-2, with 8 positions matching TRBD1. The CDR3 loop spans 15 amino acids. Germline-derived CDR1 and CDR2 are SGHTA and FQGNSA. V was pared by 5 bases and J by 1 base, with 6 bases of the junction left unmatched. In DNA form, the CDR3 reads TGTGCCAGCAGCATCGGACAGGGAGTTAACTATGGCTACACCTTC. It codes for CASSIGQGVNYGYTF.

This clonotype was observed many times. V usage is TRBV5-1 and J usage is TRBJ2-2, with a tentative D call TRBD1 (6 bases). CDR1 is SGHRS and CDR2 is YFSETQ in the germline V gene. V was pared by 4 bases and J by 5 bases, with 12 bases between. The CDR3 is made up of 14 amino acids. CDR3 in DNA: TGCGCCAGCAGCCCCCCAACAGGGACCGGGGAGCTGTTTTTT. Translating it yields CASSPPTGTGELFF.

Comment on this clonotype: A much larger clone lies one base from this, so it may be a read error. J is TRBJ1-1 and V is TRBV7-8; D unclear. Germline V gene data show CDR1 as SGHVS and CDR2 as FQNEAQ. The CDR3 runs to 17 residues. CDR3 coding DNA: TGTGCCAGCAGCTTAGAGGTCGCTGGTTATGGGAACGCTGAAGCTTTCTTT. Its translation is CASSLEVAGYGNAEAFF.

This clonotype showed up just a few times. The V call is TRBV27, the J call TRBJ1-3, with D maybe TRBD1 (5 bases). Germline assignment: CDR1 MNHEY and CDR2 SMNVEV (reference sequence). The CDR3 runs 14 residues. Trimming left V 2 bases short and J 8 bases short, with 13 bases between. CDR3 protein: CASSLTPQQDTIYF. Here the CDR3 DNA reads TGTGCCAGCAGTTTAACGCCCCAACAGGACACCATATATTTT.

At least ten counts were recorded for this clonotype. V gene TRBV20-1 combines with J gene TRBJ2-1, with D unresolved. Germline CDR1 and CDR2: DFQATT and SNEGSKA (reference sequence). The V end was cut by 0 bases, the J end by 0 bases, with 12 bases between. The CDR3 is 16 amino acids. The CDR3 protein is CSARDMGRSSYNEQFF. For the CDR3, the DNA is TGCAGTGCTAGAGATATGGGCAGGAGCTCCTACAATGAGCAGTTCTTC.

This clonotype was seen many times. The chain is built from TRBV11-2 and TRBJ1-6, with D hard to call. Per the germline V gene, CDR1 is SGHAT and CDR2 is FQNNGV. The CDR3 runs 16 residues. V lost 2 bases, J lost 6 bases, and 14 bases lay in between. The CDR3 region is CASSLSSLEVNSPLHF. The CDR3, as DNA: TGTGCCAGCAGCTTATCATCTTTGGAGGTTAATTCACCCCTCCACTTT.

This clonotype was seen at least ten times. The chain carries TRBV7-9 and TRBJ2-6; D possibly corresponds to TRBD1 (5 bases). This CDR3 is built from 15 residues. Germline values: CDR1 SEHNR, CDR2 FQNEAQ (reference sequence). V lost 5 bases to trimming and J lost 4 bases, with 12 bases between them. The CDR3 nucleotides read TGTGCCAGCAGCCAAAGACAGTACGGGGCCAACGTCCTGACTTTC. As protein: CASSQRQYGANVLTF.

This clonotype was counted many times. The rearrangement joins TRBV12-3 or TRBV12-4 to TRBJ2-5; a possible D gene is TRBD2 (6 bases). The V and J ends lost 2 bases and 4 bases respectively, with 11 bases between them. The length of the CDR3 is 14 residues. CDR3 bases: TGTGCCAGCAGTTTACGTTCCGGGGGAGAGACCCAGTACTTC. The encoded protein is CASSLRSGGETQYF.

The chain combines TRBV7-9 with TRBJ1-2; TRBD1 matches at 8 bases. Trimming took 8 bases from V and 8 from J; bases not matched to a gene: 13. Per germline, CDR1 SEHNR and CDR2 FQNEAQ (reference sequence). The CDR3 spans 14 residues. The CDR3 region is CASRGAGGQSGYTF. CDR3 coding DNA: TGTGCCAGCCGCGGCGCAGGGGGCCAATCGGGCTACACCTTC.